This T cell receptor beta chain was retrieved from a study of regulatory T cells in long-lasting Graves disease. The time point denotes: persistent/refractory GD, antithyroid drugs over 5 years with positive TRAb. The TCR library was prepared using RNA isolated from PBMCs. V lost 4 bases, J lost 11 bases, and 17 bases lay in between. The CDR3 covers 13 residues. CDR1 and CDR2 from the germline V gene are MDHEN and SYDVKM. Construction of TCR beta libraries relied on iRepertoire HTBI primers and on Arm-PCR targeting CDR3 regions. MiXCR was run by TCRdb on the multiplex PCR reads, yielding one entry per CDR3 protein. The sample lists roughly 450,000 distinct CDR3 sequences; 20% were seen once. Regarding this clonotype: This may come from a read error, since a much larger clone is one base off.

The TCR was taken from a female donor with Graves disease. J is TRBJ1-1 and V is TRBV28, with D uncertain. The sample was peripheral blood mononuclear cells (PBMCs), taken when the disease was refractory, from a patient treated with antithyroid drugs. DNA of the CDR3: TGTGCCAGCAGTTCCACCTCTTTGTTGGCGGCTTTCTTT. Protein: CASSSTSLLAAFF. Drawing the rest from reference TRBV28 and TRBJ1-1, the complete variable domain is DVKVTQSSRYLVKRTGEKVFLECVQDMDHENMFWYRQDPGLGLRLIYFSYDVKMKEKGDIPEGYSVSREKKERFSLILESASTNQTSMYLCASSSTSLLAAFFGQGTRLTVV.